This is a list of T cell receptor beta chains from one sample in a study of Graves' ophthalmopathy and Graves' hyperthyroidism. One entry per CDR3 protein, called by TCRdb with MiXCR from the multiplex PCR reads. The sample holds hundreds of thousands of distinct CDR3 sequences, about 41% seen once. Sequencing was performed on peripheral blood. These TCRs come from an adult man with Graves' ophthalmopathy. Each CDR3 is given without its conserved first and last residue.

V gene: TRBV2; J gene: TRBJ2-7; CDR3 protein: ASSELPYEQY
V gene: TRBV7-9; J gene: TRBJ2-2; CDR3 protein: ASSSYGQGESNTGELF
V gene: TRBV15; J gene: TRBJ2-5; CDR3 protein: ATSRDNGGSETQY
V gene: TRBV5-1; J gene: TRBJ1-2; CDR3 protein: ASSEPGGYT
V gene: TRBV29-1; J gene: TRBJ1-2; CDR3 protein: SVEEWGQGMGYT
V gene: TRBV7-2; J gene: TRBJ2-5; CDR3 protein: ASSFSSGVETQY
V gene: TRBV25-1; J gene: TRBJ2-7; CDR3 protein: ASSLLLQGWAYEQY
V gene: TRBV9; J gene: TRBJ2-2; CDR3 protein: ASSQLMGSDTGELF
V gene: TRBV7-2; J gene: TRBJ1-5; CDR3 protein: ASSLQGAISYEH
V gene: TRBV15; J gene: TRBJ1-1; CDR3 protein: ATRLAGAYTEAF
V gene: TRBV6-6; J gene: TRBJ2-7; CDR3 protein: ASSYSAGLEQY
V gene: TRBV7-2; J gene: TRBJ1-4; CDR3 protein: ASSLGGDRGEKLF
V gene: TRBV5-1; J gene: TRBJ1-1; CDR3 protein: ASSLGQGITEAF
V gene: TRBV6-5; J gene: TRBJ1-1; CDR3 protein: ASSYQTAPEAF
V gene: TRBV29-1; J gene: TRBJ1-1; CDR3 protein: SLEPGQQNTEAF
V gene: TRBV7-8; J gene: TRBJ2-5; CDR3 protein: ASSGRGTT
V gene: TRBV4-3; J gene: TRBJ2-7; CDR3 protein: ASSQDGQGSYEQY
V gene: TRBV7-9; J gene: TRBJ2-7; CDR3 protein: ASSSTTGDPYEQY
V gene: TRBV11-1; J gene: TRBJ2-2; CDR3 protein: ASSHGTRNTGELF
V gene: TRBV10-3; J gene: TRBJ2-7; CDR3 protein: AISLTYEQY
V gene: TRBV10-3; J gene: TRBJ1-5; CDR3 protein: AISESRDDQPQH
V gene: TRBV12-3/TRBV12-4; J gene: TRBJ2-5; CDR3 protein: ASSSRTSGSPETQY
V gene: TRBV7-9; J gene: TRBJ1-6; CDR3 protein: ASSQRTGALQPLH
V gene: TRBV19; J gene: TRBJ2-7; CDR3 protein: ASSIGARATYEQY
V gene: TRBV6-5; J gene: TRBJ1-2; CDR3 protein: ASTRGRDVGYT
V gene: TRBV10-3; J gene: TRBJ2-7; CDR3 protein: AISDRQGSSYEQY
V gene: TRBV12-3/TRBV12-4; J gene: TRBJ2-2; CDR3 protein: ASSLAQGLDTGELF
V gene: TRBV2; J gene: TRBJ1-6; CDR3 protein: ASSETEPGSSYNSPLH
V gene: TRBV5-1; J gene: TRBJ2-5; CDR3 protein: ASSFGTSGSQETQY
V gene: TRBV19; J gene: TRBJ2-5; CDR3 protein: ASSTGQDPTQY
V gene: TRBV7-9; J gene: TRBJ2-7; CDR3 protein: ASSLGQGLAYYEQY
V gene: TRBV15; J gene: TRBJ1-3; CDR3 protein: ATSPGSSGNTIY
V gene: TRBV7-9; J gene: TRBJ1-1; CDR3 protein: ASSRREVLMNTEAF
V gene: TRBV25-1; J gene: TRBJ1-4; CDR3 protein: ASSGRPQEEKLF
V gene: TRBV6-6; J gene: TRBJ1-3; CDR3 protein: ASSSGQGGPRNTIY
V gene: TRBV7-3; J gene: TRBJ2-5; CDR3 protein: ASSLTGGTGETQY
V gene: TRBV7-9; J gene: TRBJ2-2; CDR3 protein: ASSLVSLGAGELF
V gene: TRBV10-3; J gene: TRBJ2-7; CDR3 protein: AISESRDRGSYEQY
V gene: TRBV2; J gene: TRBJ1-3; CDR3 protein: ASRDTIY
V gene: TRBV2; J gene: TRBJ1-6; CDR3 protein: ASSDGRVGSPLH
V gene: TRBV12-3/TRBV12-4; J gene: TRBJ2-7; CDR3 protein: ASSLRRQTYEQY
V gene: TRBV10-3; J gene: TRBJ2-7; CDR3 protein: AISESGYEQY
V gene: TRBV12-5; J gene: TRBJ1-6; CDR3 protein: ASTLGRSPGTPAPLH
V gene: TRBV28; J gene: TRBJ1-2; CDR3 protein: ASSLETNYGYT
V gene: TRBV6-5; J gene: TRBJ2-7; CDR3 protein: ASSYSSGQPVGY
V gene: TRBV11-1; J gene: TRBJ2-7; CDR3 protein: ASSYDRGTYEQY
V gene: TRBV25-1; J gene: TRBJ1-2; CDR3 protein: ASSLGTGHGYT
V gene: TRBV7-2; J gene: TRBJ2-7; CDR3 protein: ASSQLGKQPYEQY
V gene: TRBV5-1; J gene: TRBJ1-1; CDR3 protein: ASSPLPGTNTEAF
V gene: TRBV2; J gene: TRBJ2-5; CDR3 protein: ASSEDTFQETQY